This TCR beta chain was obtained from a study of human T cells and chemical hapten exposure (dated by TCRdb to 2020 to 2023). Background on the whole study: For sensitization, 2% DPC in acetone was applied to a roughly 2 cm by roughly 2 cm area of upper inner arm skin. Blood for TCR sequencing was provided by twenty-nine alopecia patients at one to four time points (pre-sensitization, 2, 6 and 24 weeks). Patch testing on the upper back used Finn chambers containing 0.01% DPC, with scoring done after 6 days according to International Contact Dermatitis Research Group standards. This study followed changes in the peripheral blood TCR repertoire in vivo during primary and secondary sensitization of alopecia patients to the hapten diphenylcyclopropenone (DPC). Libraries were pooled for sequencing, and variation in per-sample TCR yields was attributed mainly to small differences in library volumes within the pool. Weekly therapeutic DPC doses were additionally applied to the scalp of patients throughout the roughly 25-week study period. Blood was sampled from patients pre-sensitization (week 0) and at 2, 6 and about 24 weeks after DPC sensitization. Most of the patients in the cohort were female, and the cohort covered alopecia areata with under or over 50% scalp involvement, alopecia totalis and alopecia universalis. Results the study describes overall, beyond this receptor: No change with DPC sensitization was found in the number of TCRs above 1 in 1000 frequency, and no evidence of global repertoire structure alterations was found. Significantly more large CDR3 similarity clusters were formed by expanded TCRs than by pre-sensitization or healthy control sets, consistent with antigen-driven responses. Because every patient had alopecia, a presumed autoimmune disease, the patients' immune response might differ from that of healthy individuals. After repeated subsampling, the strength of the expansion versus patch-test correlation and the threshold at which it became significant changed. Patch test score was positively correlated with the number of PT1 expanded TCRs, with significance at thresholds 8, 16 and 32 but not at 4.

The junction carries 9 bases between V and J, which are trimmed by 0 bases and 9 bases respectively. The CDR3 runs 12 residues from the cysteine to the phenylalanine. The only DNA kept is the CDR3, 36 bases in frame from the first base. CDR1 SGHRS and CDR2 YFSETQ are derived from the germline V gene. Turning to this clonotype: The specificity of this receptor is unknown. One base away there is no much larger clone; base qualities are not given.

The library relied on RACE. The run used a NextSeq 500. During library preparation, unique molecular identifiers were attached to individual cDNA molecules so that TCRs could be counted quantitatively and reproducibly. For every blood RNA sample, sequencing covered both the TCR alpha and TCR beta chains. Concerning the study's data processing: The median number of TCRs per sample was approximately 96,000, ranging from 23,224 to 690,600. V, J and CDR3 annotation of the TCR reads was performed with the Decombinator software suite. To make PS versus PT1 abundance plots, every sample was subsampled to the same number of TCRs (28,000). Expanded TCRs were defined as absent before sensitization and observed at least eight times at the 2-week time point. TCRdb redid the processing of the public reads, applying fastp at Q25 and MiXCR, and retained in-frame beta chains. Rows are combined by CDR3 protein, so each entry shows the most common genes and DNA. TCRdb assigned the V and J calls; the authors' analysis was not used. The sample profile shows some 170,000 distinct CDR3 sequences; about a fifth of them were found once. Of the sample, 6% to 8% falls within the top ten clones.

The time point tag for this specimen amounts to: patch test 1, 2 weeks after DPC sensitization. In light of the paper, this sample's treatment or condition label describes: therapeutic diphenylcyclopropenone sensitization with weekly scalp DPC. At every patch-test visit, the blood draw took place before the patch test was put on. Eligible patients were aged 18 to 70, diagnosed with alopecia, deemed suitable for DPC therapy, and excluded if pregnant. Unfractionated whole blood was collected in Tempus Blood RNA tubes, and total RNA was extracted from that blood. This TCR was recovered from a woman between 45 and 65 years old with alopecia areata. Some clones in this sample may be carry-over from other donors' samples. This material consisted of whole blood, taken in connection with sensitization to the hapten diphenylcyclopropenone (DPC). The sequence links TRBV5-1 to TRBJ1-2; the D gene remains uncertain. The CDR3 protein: CASSLARLSYTF. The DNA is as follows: TGCGCCAGCAGCTTGGCACGTTTAAGCTACACCTTC.